Many counts were recorded for the clone carrying this T cell receptor (beta chain). The antigen is undetermined. Thyroid surgery had not been preceded by any treatment in any patient. Source study methods: The study built a papillary thyroid cancer distant-metastasis classifier from CDR3 differences across clinicopathological groups. TCRdb reanalyzed the PCR reads via MiXCR. For this entry, the V and J calls and clone size follow TCRdb and not the study's own pipeline. The sample holds 50,000 to 65,000 clones, approximately 4.1% seen once. This entry is derived from a study of metastatic and nonmetastatic thyroid tumors. Study overall: A comparison of repertoires was made across blood and tumor or nodule tissue from malignant and benign thyroid patients. General observations from the study: Benign nodules reportedly had significantly lower TCR beta diversity than malignant thyroid tumors in blood and tumor.

The CDR3 is made up of 13 amino acids. Germline V CDR1 and CDR2: SNHLY, FYNNEI. The junction had 5 bases not matched to a gene; V was cut back by 7 bases and J by 7 bases. V is TRBV2 and J is TRBJ1-5; 9 bases fit TRBD1. The receptor's source is a female donor with papillary thyroid cancer or a benign thyroid nodule (not recorded which). Some clones in this sample may be carry-over from other donors' samples. The sample consisted of blood. CDR3 sequence (DNA): TGTGCCAGCACACAGGGGGCAAGGCAGCCCCAGCATTTT. This translates into CASTQGARQPQHF.